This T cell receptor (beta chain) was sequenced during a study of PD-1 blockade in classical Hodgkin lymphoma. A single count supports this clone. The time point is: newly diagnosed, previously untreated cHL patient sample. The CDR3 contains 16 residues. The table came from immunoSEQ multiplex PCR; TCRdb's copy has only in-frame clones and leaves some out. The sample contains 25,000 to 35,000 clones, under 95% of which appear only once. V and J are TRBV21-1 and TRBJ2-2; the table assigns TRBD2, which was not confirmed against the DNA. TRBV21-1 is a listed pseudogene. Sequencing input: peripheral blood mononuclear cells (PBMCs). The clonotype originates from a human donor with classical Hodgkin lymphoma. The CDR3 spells CASSKWGDWNTGELFF. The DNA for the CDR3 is TGTGCCAGCAGCAAATGGGGAGACTGGAACACCGGGGAGCTGTTTTTT.